This T cell receptor beta chain was retrieved from a study of Ad26.COV2.S vaccination and SARS-CoV-2 variants (dated by TCRdb to the early 2020s). Regarding the complete study: Vaccine-arm donors came from COV1001, a multicentre, randomized, double-blind, placebo-controlled phase I-IIa trial of Ad26.COV2.S in healthy adults. Dosing of Ad26.COV2.S was intramuscular, at either 5x10^10 or 1x10^11 viral particles, delivered as one shot or as two shots spaced 56 days apart. TCRbeta repertoire sequencing served as the tool for gauging how specific and how broad the SARS-CoV-2-reactive T cell receptors were following Ad26.COV2.S vaccination. A total of some 30 samples were included in the TCR-sequenced set, comprising around 20 Ad26.COV2.S vaccine recipients, 5 placebo recipients and 8 SARS-CoV-2 convalescent individuals. Trial participants were randomized into five groups of five: low-dose or high-dose Ad26.COV2.S given once or twice, or placebo on both occasions. Investigators did not know the trial group allocation while performing experiments and assessing outcomes.

Interpreted using the paper, the treatment or condition label stands for: around 19 received Ad26.COV2.S at low or high dose, single or two shots; five or six received placebo; per-sample allocation not given. For vaccine and placebo recipients, the sequenced repertoires came from samples collected on day 63 after the first injection. Cohort 1b enrolled around 24 adults aged 18-55 years at a single site in Boston, USA, between 29 July and 7 August 2020. Ad26.COV2.S was a replication-incompetent adenovirus type 26 vector expressing a prefusion-stabilized SARS-CoV-2 spike protein from the original Wuhan strain. The immunoSEQ Assay was the method used to sequence TCRbeta CDR3 regions. After extraction, genomic DNA underwent amplification by bias-controlled multiplex PCR, followed by high-throughput sequencing. The authors' analysis ran thus. To quantify the absolute abundance of every unique TCRbeta CDR3 region, sequences were collapsed and filtered. Usable DNA was measured by amplifying reference genes present in all nucleated cells, and TCRbeta template counts were normalized to that usable DNA to estimate T cell fraction. Repertoire TCRs were annotated as SARS-CoV-2-specific by exact matching of V gene, CDR3 amino acid sequence and J gene to a known reactive TCR set. The reference SARS-CoV-2 TCR set was obtained from MIRA and was filtered for enrichment in COVID-19-positive ImmuneCODE repertoires, whereby public or cross-reactive TCRs were removed. Based on the MIRA antigens, annotated TCRs were further analysed at the level of specific ORF or position within ORF. Depth was the summed frequency of annotated unique rearrangements, while breadth was defined as annotated unique rearrangements over total unique productive rearrangements. Two-sided Wilcoxon rank-sum tests were applied when comparing TCR breadth between groups. Not all clones reach the TCRdb copy of this immuneACCESS table, which keeps in-frame sequences only. Checked studies attribute under half of the gap to unresolved V genes and leave the rest unexplained. V and J calls and clone size follow that table, whereas D and trimming were derived from the DNA. Recorded for this sample are roughly 420,000 clones; about 88% of them occurred a single time. The ten largest clones take up about 2.5% of the sample.

Beyond this particular receptor, the publication reports: Vaccine and placebo recipients had similar non-spike TCR breadth, a finding consistent with the vaccine containing only spike. The study was not powered to compare responses between vaccine doses or regimens. The authors noted that the TCR breadth and depth analyses may have underestimated total T cell responses. Higher spike-specific TCR breadth was observed in Ad26.COV2.S recipients than in placebo recipients (P = 0.0014). After vaccination, substantial breadth of spike-specific CD8+ and CD4+ T cell responses was reported.

In the case of this clone: Its antigen has not been determined. No per-base quality is available; no much larger clone lies one base away.

The V and J ends are trimmed by 4 bases and 6 bases, leaving 11 bases between them. From the germline V gene, CDR1 is SNHLY and CDR2 is FYNNEI. The CDR3 numbers 13 residues from cysteine through phenylalanine. Solely the CDR3 DNA is kept, with 39 bases framed from the first base. This clonotype was obtained from a person between 18 and 65 years old who received the Ad26.COV2.S COVID-19 vaccine or a placebo. The chain joins TRBV2 to TRBJ2-3, with the D gene not clear enough to name. Here the sequenced sample was peripheral blood, taken in a trial of Ad26.COV2.S vaccine versus placebo. For the CDR3, the sequence is CASSGLSRDTQYF. The nucleotides are TGTGCCAGCAGTGGGCTAAGTAGGGATACGCAGTATTTT.